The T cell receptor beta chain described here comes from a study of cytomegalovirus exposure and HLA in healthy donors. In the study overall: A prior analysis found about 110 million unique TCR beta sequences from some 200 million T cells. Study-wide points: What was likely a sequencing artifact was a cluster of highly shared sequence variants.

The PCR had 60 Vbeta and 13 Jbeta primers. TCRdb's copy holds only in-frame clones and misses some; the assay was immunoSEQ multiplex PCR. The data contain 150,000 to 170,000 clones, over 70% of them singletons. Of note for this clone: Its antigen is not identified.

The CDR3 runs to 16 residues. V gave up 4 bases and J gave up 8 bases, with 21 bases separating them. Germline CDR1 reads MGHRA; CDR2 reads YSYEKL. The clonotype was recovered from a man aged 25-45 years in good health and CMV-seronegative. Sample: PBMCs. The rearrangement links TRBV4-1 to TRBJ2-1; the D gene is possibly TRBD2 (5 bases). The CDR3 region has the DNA TGCGCCAGCAGCCCAGGACTCGGACCTGGAATCGATGAGCAGTTCTTC. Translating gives CASSPGLGPGIDEQFF.